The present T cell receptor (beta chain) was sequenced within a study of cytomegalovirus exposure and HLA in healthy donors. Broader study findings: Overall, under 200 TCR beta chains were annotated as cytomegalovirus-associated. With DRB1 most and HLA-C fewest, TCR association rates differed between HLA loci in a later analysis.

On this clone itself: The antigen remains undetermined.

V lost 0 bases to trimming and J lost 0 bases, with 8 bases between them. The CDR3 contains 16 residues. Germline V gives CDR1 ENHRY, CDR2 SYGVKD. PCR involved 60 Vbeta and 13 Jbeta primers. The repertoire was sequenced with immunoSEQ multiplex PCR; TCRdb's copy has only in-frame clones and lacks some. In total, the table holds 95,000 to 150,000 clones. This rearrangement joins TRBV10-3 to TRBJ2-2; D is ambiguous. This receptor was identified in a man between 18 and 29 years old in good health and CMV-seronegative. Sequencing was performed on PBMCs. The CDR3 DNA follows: TGTGCCATCAGTGAGTCGTGGCAGACGAACACCGGGGAGCTGTTTTTT. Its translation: CAISESWQTNTGELFF.